Below, one T cell receptor beta chain is given with its context. Authors' data handling: Amplification of reference gene primers provided the estimated nucleated cell counts. Sequencing was performed with immunoSEQ multiplex PCR; in TCRdb, only in-frame clones are kept and a portion is missing. The DNA gave D and trimming, while V, J and clone size come from that table. The sample carries 110,000 to 150,000 clones, roughly nine tenths recorded once. The data derive from a study of blood T cell repertoires in COVID-19. Study background: Researchers got acute and convalescent COVID-19 samples from the United States, Italy and Spain.

The germline V gene has CDR1 MDHEN and CDR2 SYDVKM. The CDR3 loop spans 13 amino acids. Trimming shortened V by 0 bases and J by 6 bases, and 9 bases separated the two germline ends. The receptor was derived from a woman aged 60-70 years with active COVID-19. The J gene is TRBJ2-7, the V gene TRBV28; the D gene is possibly TRBD1 (5 bases). The sequenced sample was peripheral blood. CDR3 DNA sequence: TGTGCCAGCAGTTTATGGGGGCAGGTCGAGCAGTACTTC. Translating it yields CASSLWGQVEQYF. The variable domain in full, completed from reference TRBV28 and TRBJ2-7, reads DVKVTQSSRYLVKRTGEKVFLECVQDMDHENMFWYRQDPGLGLRLIYFSYDVKMKEKGDIPEGYSVSREKKERFSLILESASTNQTSMYLCASSLWGQVEQYFGPGTRLTVT.